This paragraph covers one T cell receptor beta chain sequence. Antigen: not known. Per germline, CDR1 MGHDK and CDR2 SYGVNS. V lost 3 bases, J lost 2 bases, and 5 bases stayed unmatched. The length of the CDR3 is 15 residues. Enrollment excluded any patients with other autoimmune diseases, uncontrolled infections, pregnancy or lactation. This entry belongs to a study of Graves' ophthalmopathy and Graves' hyperthyroidism. General study findings and limits: Sensitivity of about 67% and specificity of 72% to 85% were achieved by the model that predicted ophthalmopathy progression. In separating ophthalmopathy from stable hyperthyroidism, a 13-signature model achieved approximately 91% sensitivity and approximately 80% specificity.

RNA transcripts yielded amplified TCR beta CDR3 regions. HTBI-primed RT-PCR formed the first round, and a multiplex PCR formed the second. TCRdb itself ran the multiplex PCR reads through MiXCR, one entry per CDR3 protein. The data show 560,000 or so distinct CDR3 sequences, under 40% seen once. The chain employs TRBV25-1 and TRBJ1-1, with 8 bases fitting TRBD1. Sequencing was carried out using peripheral blood or thyroid tissue (not recorded which). The receptor comes from an adult man with Graves' hyperthyroidism. CDR3 sequence: CASSDAGQANTEAFF. The DNA of the CDR3 is TGTGCCAGCAGTGACGCGGGACAGGCAAACACTGAAGCTTTCTTT.